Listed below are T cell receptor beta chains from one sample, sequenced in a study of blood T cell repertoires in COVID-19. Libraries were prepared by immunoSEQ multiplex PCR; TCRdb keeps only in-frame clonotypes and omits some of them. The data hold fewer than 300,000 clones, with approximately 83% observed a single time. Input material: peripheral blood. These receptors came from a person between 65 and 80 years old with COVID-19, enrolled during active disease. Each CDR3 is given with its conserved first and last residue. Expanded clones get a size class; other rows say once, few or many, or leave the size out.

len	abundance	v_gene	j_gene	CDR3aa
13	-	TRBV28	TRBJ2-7	CASSPSGTYEQYF
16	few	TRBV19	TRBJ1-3	CASTPSRSRTEDTIYF
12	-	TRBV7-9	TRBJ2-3	CASSFSFDTQYF
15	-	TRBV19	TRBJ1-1	CASSIMGAGNTEAFF
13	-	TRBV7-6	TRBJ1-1	CASSLGQNTEAFF
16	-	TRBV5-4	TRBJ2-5	CASSQGGVAGVETQYF
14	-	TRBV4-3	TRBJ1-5	CASSRSGGGQPQHF
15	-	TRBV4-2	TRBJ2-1	CASKSGSGSVNEQFF
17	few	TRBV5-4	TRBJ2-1	CASSLYYTGNTYNEQFF
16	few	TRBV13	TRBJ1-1	CASSPRQGRLSTEAFF
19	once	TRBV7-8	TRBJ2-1	CASSSRFGQLAGDSNEQFF
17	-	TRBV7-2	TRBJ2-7	CASSLGPATGSSYEQYF
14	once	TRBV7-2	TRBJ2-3	CASSLGGSQDTQYF
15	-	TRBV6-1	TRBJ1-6	CASSEMGGVGSPLHF
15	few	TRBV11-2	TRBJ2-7	CASSARLAGVYEQYF
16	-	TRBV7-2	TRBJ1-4	CASSLGQGSANEKLFF
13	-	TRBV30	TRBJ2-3	CAWSRFSADTQYF
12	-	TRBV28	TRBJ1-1	CASSDRVTEAFF
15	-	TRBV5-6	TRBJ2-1	CASSRLAGGYNEQFF
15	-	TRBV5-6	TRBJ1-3	CASSPTGAFGNTIYF
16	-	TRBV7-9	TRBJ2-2	CASSNRQGSSTGELFF
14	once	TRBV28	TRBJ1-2	CASSSGLPNYGYTF
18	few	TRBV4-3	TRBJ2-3	CASSQDLGQGGGTDTQYF
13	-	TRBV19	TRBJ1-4	CASNDRGEEKLFF
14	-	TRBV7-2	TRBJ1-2	CASSLWTENYGYTF
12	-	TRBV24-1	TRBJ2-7	CATDLGRDEQYF
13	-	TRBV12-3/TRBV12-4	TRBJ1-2	CASIQYGLVGYTF